The 11 T cell receptor beta chains in this list originate from one sample, sequenced in a study of identifying expanded T cells in peripheral blood. Only in-frame clones appear in the TCRdb table, and some are missing; sequencing was by immunoSEQ multiplex PCR. Of about 100,000 clones in the sample, about 90% were seen once. What was sequenced was blood. All receptors derive from a person aged 18-69 years in good health.

The chain is built from TRBV12-5 and TRBJ2-1, with D perhaps assigned TRBD1 or TRBD2 (6 bases each). There are 17 residues in the CDR3. V dropped 3 bases and J dropped 6 bases, with 21 bases sitting between them. CDR1 and CDR2 (germline): LGHNT, FRNRAP. The CDR3, as DNA: TGTGCTAGTGGTTTAGTAGGAACGGGGGCTGAGGGCAATGAGCAGTTCTTC. Its translation is CASGLVGTGAEGNEQFF.

V and J are TRBV5-1 and TRBJ2-7, with TRBD1 identical over 10 bases. J gave up 4 bases and V 4 bases, and 8 bases lay outside the gene matches. Germline CDR1 SGHRS, CDR2 YFSETQ. CDR3 length: 15 residues. The CDR3 DNA follows: TGCGCCAGCAGCGAGACAGGGGGCGTTGGGTACGAGCAGTACTTC. Its translation is CASSETGGVGYEQYF.

The rearrangement joins TRBV30 to TRBJ2-3; 7 positions match TRBD1. The CDR3 sequence is 17 residues long. The germline V gene encodes CDR1 GTSNPN and CDR2 SVGIG (reference sequence). J was trimmed by 0 bases and V by 2 bases; bases with no gene match: 11. CDR3 in DNA: TGTGCCTGGAGTCCATCCCGGACAGGAACAAGCACAGATACGCAGTATTTT. It is translated as CAWSPSRTGTSTDTQYF.

The gene calls are TRBV4-1 and TRBJ1-2, with D possibly TRBD1 on 6 matching bases. V was clipped by 3 bases and J by 3 bases, with 14 bases between them. The length of the CDR3 is 15 residues. Germline CDR1 is MGHRA and CDR2 is YSYEKL. In nucleotides, the CDR3 is TGCGCCAGCAGCCAGCCAATTGGACAGCACTATGGCTACACCTTC. It is translated as CASSQPIGQHYGYTF.

The sample holds one count of this clone. For the CDR3, the DNA is TGTGCCAGCAGACCCGGGACAGGGTCTAACTATGGCTACACCTTC. This encodes CASRPGTGSNYGYTF. The rearrangement uses TRBV6-6 and TRBJ1-2; 9 nucleotides match TRBD1. Trimming at V came to 6 bases and at J to 0 bases, leaving 5 bases not matched to a gene. This CDR3 is 15 amino acids long. CDR1 is MNHNY, CDR2 SVGAGI, per germline (reference sequence).

The V gene is TRBV7-6, the J gene TRBJ2-3, with 8 bases identical to TRBD1. This CDR3 is 17 amino acids long. After removal of 1 base from V and 2 bases from J, the junction contained 8 bases not matched to a gene. Germline-derived CDR1 and CDR2 are SGHVS and FNYEAQ. In nucleotides, the CDR3 is TGTGCCAGCAGCTTAGGGGTCGGGACAGGTTCCACAGATACGCAGTATTTT. Translating it yields CASSLGVGTGSTDTQYF. Full variable domain (rest looked up from reference TRBV7-6 and TRBJ2-3): GAGVSQSPRYKVTKRGQDVALRCDPISGHVSLYWYRQALGQGPEFLTYFNYEAQQDKSGLPNDRFSAERPEGSISTLTIQRTEQRDSAMYRCASSLGVGTGSTDTQYFGPGTRLTVL.

V usage is TRBV5-1 and J usage is TRBJ1-1; D is ambiguous. The CDR3 has 14 residues. Germline loops: CDR1 SGHRS, CDR2 YFSETQ. V shed 0 bases and J shed 5 bases, with 11 bases lying between them. The CDR3 loop is CASSLDSLGTEAFF. The CDR3, as DNA: TGCGCCAGCAGCTTGGACTCCCTAGGGACTGAAGCTTTCTTT.

The rearrangement uses TRBV4-2 and TRBJ2-1; 7 bases are shared with TRBD2. CDR3 length equals 16 residues. Germline V gene lookup returns CDR1 LGHNA and CDR2 YNFKEQ. J was trimmed by 4 bases and V by 0 bases; bases with no gene match: 6. This chain's CDR3 is CASSQDGTGGYNEQFF. Here the CDR3 DNA reads TGTGCCAGCAGCCAAGATGGGACGGGGGGTTACAATGAGCAGTTCTTC.

V gene TRBV5-1 combines with J gene TRBJ2-7, with 7 bases aligning to TRBD1. This CDR3 spans 14 amino acids. Per germline, CDR1 SGHRS and CDR2 YFSETQ. V shed 4 bases and J 2 bases; nucleotides not matched to a gene: 6. The CDR3 here is CASSGTGAPYEQYF. The CDR3 bases are TGCGCCAGCAGCGGTACAGGGGCTCCCTACGAGCAGTACTTC.

The chain has TRBV4-3 and TRBJ2-3, with 9 bases matching TRBD2. This CDR3 has 14 residues. The germline V gene has CDR1 LGHNA and CDR2 YSLEER. After removal of 4 bases from V and 1 base from J, the junction contained 0 bases not matched to a gene. The CDR3 protein is CASSRTSGTDTQYF. Here the CDR3 DNA reads TGCGCCAGCAGCCGGACTAGCGGCACAGATACGCAGTATTTT.

V usage is TRBV4-1 and J usage is TRBJ1-2; D is perhaps TRBD1 (5 bases). V gave up 4 bases and J gave up 6 bases, with 24 bases separating them. In germline, CDR1 is MGHRA, CDR2 YSYEKL. The CDR3 has 17 residues. DNA for the CDR3: TGCGCCAGCAGCCTCCGGATGGGGACCGGAGCGCTAGATGGCTACACCTTC. It translates to CASSLRMGTGALDGYTF.